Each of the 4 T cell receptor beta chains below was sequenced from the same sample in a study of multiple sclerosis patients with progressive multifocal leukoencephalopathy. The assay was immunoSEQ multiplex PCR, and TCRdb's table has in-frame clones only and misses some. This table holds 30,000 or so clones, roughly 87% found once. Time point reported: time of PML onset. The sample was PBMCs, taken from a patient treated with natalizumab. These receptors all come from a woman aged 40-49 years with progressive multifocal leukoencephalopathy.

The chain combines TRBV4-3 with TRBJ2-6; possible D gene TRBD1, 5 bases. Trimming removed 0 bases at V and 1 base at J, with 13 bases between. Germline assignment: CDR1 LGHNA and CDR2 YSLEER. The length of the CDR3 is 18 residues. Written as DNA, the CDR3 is TGCGCCAGCAGCCAAGACAGGGTCCCCCGTTCTGGGGCCAACGTCCTGACTTTC. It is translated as CASSQDRVPRSGANVLTF.

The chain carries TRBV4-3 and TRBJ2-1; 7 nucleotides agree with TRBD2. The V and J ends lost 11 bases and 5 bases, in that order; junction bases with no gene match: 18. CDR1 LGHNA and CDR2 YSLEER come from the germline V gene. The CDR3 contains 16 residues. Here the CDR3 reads CALSQDGGGYNNEQFF. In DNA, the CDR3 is TGCGCCCTCAGCCAAGATGGGGGGGGGTACAACAATGAGCAGTTCTTC.

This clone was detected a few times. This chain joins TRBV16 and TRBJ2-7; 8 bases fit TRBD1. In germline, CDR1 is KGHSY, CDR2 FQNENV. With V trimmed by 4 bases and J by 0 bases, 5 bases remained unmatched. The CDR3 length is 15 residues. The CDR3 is CASSRGQDRSYEQYF. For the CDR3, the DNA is TGTGCCAGCAGCCGGGGACAGGACCGCTCCTACGAGCAGTACTTC.

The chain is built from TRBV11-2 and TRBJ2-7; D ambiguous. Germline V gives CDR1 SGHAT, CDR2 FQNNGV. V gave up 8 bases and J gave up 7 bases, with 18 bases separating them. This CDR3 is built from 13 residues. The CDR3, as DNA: TGTGCCAGCTCCTCCGACGGCCCGTGGGAGCAGTACTTC. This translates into CASSSDGPWEQYF.